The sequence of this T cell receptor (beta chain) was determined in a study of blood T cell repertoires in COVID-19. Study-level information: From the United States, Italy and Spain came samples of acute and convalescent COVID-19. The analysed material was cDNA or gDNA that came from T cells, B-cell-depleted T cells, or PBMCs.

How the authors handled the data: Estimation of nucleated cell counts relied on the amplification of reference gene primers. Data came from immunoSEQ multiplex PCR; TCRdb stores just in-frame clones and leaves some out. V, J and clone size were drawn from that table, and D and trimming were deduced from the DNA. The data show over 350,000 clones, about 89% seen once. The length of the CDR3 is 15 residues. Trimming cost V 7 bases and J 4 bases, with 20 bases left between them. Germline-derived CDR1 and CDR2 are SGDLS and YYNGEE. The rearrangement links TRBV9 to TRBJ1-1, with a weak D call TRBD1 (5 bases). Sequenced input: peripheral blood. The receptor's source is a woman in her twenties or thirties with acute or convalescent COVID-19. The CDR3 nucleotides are TGTGCCAGCTCCCCGGGGGGATCTAGGGCCACTGAAGCTTTCTTT. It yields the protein CASSPGGSRATEAFF.